The 12 T cell receptor beta chains listed next were all sequenced from one sample in a study of blood T cell repertoires in COVID-19. Only in-frame clones appear in the TCRdb table, and some are missing; sequencing was by immunoSEQ multiplex PCR. The table lists 220,000 or so clones, approximately 85% of them singletons. Sequenced: peripheral blood. These receptors came from a woman over 75 with COVID-19, enrolled during active disease.

This chain joins TRBV7-3 and TRBJ1-2; no definite D call. CDR1 and CDR2 from the germline V gene are SGHTA and FQGTGA. This CDR3 is built from 16 residues. Trimming left V 3 bases short and J 9 bases short, with 23 bases between. The CDR3 is CASSLIGVSSSESYTF. The DNA for the CDR3 is TGTGCCAGCAGCTTGATAGGAGTCTCATCCTCGGAGAGCTACACCTTC.

The chain couples TRBV6-2 or TRBV6-3 to TRBJ2-7; D is perhaps TRBD2 (6 bases). CDR1 is MNHEY and CDR2 is SVGEGT in the germline V gene. V was pared by 3 bases and J by 3 bases, with 12 bases between. This CDR3 comprises 14 residues. CDR3 protein: CASSYGGSLYEQYF. The CDR3 DNA follows: TGTGCCAGCAGTTATGGGGGGTCCCTCTACGAGCAGTACTTC.

This sequence joins TRBV28 and TRBJ2-3; the D gene is possibly TRBD1 (6 bases). Germline CDR1 is MDHEN and CDR2 is SYDVKM. The CDR3 spans 15 residues. V was clipped by 4 bases and J by 1 base, with 12 bases between them. CDR3 coding DNA: TGTGCCAGCAGTTCTCGGACAGAACGCACAGATACGCAGTATTTT. It codes for CASSSRTERTDTQYF. Full variable domain (outside the CDR3, taken from reference TRBV28 and TRBJ2-3): DVKVTQSSRYLVKRTGEKVFLECVQDMDHENMFWYRQDPGLGLRLIYFSYDVKMKEKGDIPEGYSVSREKKERFSLILESASTNQTSMYLCASSSRTERTDTQYFGPGTRLTVL.

The V call is TRBV21-1, the J call TRBJ1-2. TRBV21-1 has pseudogene status. This CDR3 spans 11 amino acids. The CDR3 is CAIGGGYGYTF. CDR3 DNA: TGTGCCATCGGCGGCGGCTATGGCTACACCTTC.

V usage is TRBV5-8 and J usage is TRBJ1-5; 8 positions agree with TRBD1. The CDR3 spans 17 residues. CDR1 is SGHTS and CDR2 is YDEGEE in the germline V gene. Trimming took 1 base from V and 6 from J; bases not matched to a gene: 12. The CDR3 DNA follows: TGTGCCAGCAGCTTGTCCAGGGGGCCATTAGATAGTCAGCCCCAGCATTTT. This translates into CASSLSRGPLDSQPQHF.

The chain carries TRBV3-1 (or the pseudogene TRBV3-2) and TRBJ2-3; 8 positions agree with TRBD2. V was clipped by 3 bases and J by 9 bases; unmatched bases: 11. Germline CDR1 LGHDT, CDR2 YNNKEL (reference sequence). The CDR3 is 15 amino acids. The CDR3 DNA reads as TGTGCCAGCAGCCAGGCGGGGACCGGCGGGGGGACGCAGTATTTT. It codes for CASSQAGTGGGTQYF.

This clone was counted ten times or more. This chain uses TRBV28 with TRBJ2-2; 10 bases align to TRBD1. V was clipped by 4 bases and J by 4 bases; unmatched bases: 3. CDR3 size: 15 residues. Germline V gene lookup returns CDR1 MDHEN and CDR2 SYDVKM. The CDR3 loop reads CASSYRDRGTGELFF. As DNA, the CDR3 is TGTGCCAGCAGTTACCGGGACAGGGGCACCGGGGAGCTGTTTTTT.

J is TRBJ2-3 and V is TRBV5-1; TRBD2 is a possible D gene (6 bases). The CDR3 extends over 15 amino acids. Germline V gives CDR1 SGHRS, CDR2 YFSETQ. Trimming removed 2 bases from V and 11 bases from J, with 21 bases in between. CDR3 protein: CASSFGGLPLAVQYF. In DNA, the CDR3 is TGCGCCAGCAGCTTTGGGGGACTGCCATTAGCGGTGCAGTATTTT. The whole variable domain, remainder taken from reference TRBV5-1 and TRBJ2-3, is KAGVTQTPRYLIKTRGQQVTLSCSPISGHRSVSWYQQTPGQGLQFLFEYFSETQRNKGNFPGRFSGRQFSNSRSEMNVSTLELGDSALYLCASSFGGLPLAVQYFGPGTRLTVL.

The V gene is TRBV5-1, the J gene TRBJ1-1; D ambiguous. V was trimmed by 0 bases and J by 4 bases, leaving 10 bases between them. The CDR3 contains 14 residues. Germline V gives CDR1 SGHRS, CDR2 YFSETQ. Here the CDR3 reads CASSLAPGRTEAFF. The DNA of the CDR3 is TGCGCCAGCAGCTTGGCCCCAGGTCGCACTGAAGCTTTCTTT.

This clone was recorded many times. This chain joins TRBV7-9 and TRBJ1-1, with D perhaps matching TRBD1 (5 bases). The CDR3 has 15 residues. V lost 6 bases and J lost 1, with 15 bases in between. Germline CDR1 is SEHNR and CDR2 is FQNEAQ (reference sequence). Here the CDR3 reads CASRSGPVPNTEAFF. In DNA, the CDR3 is TGTGCCAGCAGATCAGGGCCGGTACCGAACACTGAAGCTTTCTTT.

This clone was counted between two and nine times. The chain links TRBV7-3 to TRBJ2-2; 11 bases match TRBD2. Germline CDR1 reads SGHTA; CDR2 reads FQGTGA. CDR3 size: 15 residues. Trimming cost V 5 bases and J 9 bases; bases outside gene matches: 8. CDR3 sequence reads: CASSILAGGTRELFF. CDR3 DNA: TGTGCCAGCAGCATCCTAGCGGGGGGTACCAGGGAGCTGTTTTTT. The full variable domain, in which reference TRBV7-3 and TRBJ2-2 provide the parts outside the CDR3, is GAGVSQTPSNKVTEKGKYVELRCDPISGHTALYWYRQSLGQGPEFLIYFQGTGAADDSGLPNDRFFAVRPEGSVSTLKIQRTERGDSAVYLCASSILAGGTRELFFGEGSRLTVL.

CDR3 nucleotides: TGTGCCACCAGTACAGGGGCCAACTATGGCTACACCTTC. As protein: CATSTGANYGYTF. The V and J genes are TRBV24-1 and TRBJ1-2; 7 bases align to TRBD1. CDR1 and CDR2 from the germline V gene are KGHDR and SFDVKD. This CDR3 has 13 amino acids. After removal of 6 bases from V and 2 bases from J, the junction contained 2 bases not matched to a gene.